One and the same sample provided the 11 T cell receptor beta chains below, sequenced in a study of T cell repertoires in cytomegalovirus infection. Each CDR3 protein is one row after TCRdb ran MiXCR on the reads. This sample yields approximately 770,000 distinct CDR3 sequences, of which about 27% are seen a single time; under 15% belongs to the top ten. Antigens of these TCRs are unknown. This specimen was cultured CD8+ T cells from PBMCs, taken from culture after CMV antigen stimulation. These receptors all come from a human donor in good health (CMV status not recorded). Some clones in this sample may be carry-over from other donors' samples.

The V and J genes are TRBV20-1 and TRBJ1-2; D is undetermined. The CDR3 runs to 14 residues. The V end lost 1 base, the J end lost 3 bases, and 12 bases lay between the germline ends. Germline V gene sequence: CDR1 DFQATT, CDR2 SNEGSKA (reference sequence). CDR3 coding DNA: TGCAGTGCTAGAGTTTGGGAGTTGGACTATGGCTACACCTTC. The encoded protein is CSARVWELDYGYTF.

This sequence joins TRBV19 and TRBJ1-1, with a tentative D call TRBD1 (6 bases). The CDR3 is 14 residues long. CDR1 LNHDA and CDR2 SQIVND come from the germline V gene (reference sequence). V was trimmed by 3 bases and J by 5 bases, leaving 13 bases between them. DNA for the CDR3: TGTGCCAGTAGTATGGGGGGGCGAAGGACTGAAGCTTTCTTT. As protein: CASSMGGRRTEAFF.

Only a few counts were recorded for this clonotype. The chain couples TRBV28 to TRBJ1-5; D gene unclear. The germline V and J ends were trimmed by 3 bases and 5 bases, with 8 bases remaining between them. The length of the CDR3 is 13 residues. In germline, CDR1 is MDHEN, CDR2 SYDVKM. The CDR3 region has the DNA TGTGCCAGCAGTTTGTCGGCTCATCAGCCCCAGCATTTT. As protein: CASSLSAHQPQHF.

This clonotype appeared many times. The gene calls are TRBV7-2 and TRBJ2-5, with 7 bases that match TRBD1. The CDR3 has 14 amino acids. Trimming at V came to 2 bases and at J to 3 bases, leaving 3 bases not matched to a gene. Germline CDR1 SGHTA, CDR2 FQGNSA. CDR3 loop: CASSLPDRKETQYF. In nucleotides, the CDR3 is TGTGCCAGCAGCTTACCGGACAGGAAAGAGACCCAGTACTTC. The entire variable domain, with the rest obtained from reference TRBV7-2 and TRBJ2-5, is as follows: GAGVSQSPSNKVTEKGKDVELRCDPISGHTALYWYRQSLGQGLEFLIYFQGNSAPDKSGLPSDRFSAERTGGSVSTLTIQRTQQEDSAVYLCASSLPDRKETQYFGPGTRLLVL.

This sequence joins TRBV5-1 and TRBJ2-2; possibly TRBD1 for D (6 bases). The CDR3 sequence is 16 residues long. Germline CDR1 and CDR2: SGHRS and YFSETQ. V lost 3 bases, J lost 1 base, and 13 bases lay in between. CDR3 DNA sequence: TGCGCCAGCAGCTCCGCCGGGACACGGAACACCGGGGAGCTGTTTTTT. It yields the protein CASSSAGTRNTGELFF.

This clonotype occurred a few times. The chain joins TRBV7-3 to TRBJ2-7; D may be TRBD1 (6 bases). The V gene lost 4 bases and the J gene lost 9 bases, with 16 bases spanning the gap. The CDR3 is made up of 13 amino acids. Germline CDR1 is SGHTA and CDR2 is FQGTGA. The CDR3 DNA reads TGTGCCAGCAGCTCCGGGATCCAGGGGAGGCAGTACGTC. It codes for CASSSGIQGRQYV.

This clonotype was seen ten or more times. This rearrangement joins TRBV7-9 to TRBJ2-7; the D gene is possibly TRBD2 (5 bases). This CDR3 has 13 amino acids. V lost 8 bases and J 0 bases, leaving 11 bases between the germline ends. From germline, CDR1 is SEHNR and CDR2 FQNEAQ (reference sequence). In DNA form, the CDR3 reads TGTGCCAGCCAGGACTGGGACTCCTACGAGCAGTACTTC. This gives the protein CASQDWDSYEQYF.

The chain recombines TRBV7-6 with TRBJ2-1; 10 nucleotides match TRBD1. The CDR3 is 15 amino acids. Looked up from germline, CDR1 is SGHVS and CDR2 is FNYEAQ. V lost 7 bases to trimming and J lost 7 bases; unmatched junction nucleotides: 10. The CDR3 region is CASTFRQGAWNEQFF. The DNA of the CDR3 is TGTGCCAGCACCTTCAGACAGGGGGCATGGAATGAGCAGTTCTTC.

The CDR3 DNA is TGTGCCAGCAGTTTATGGGCGGGGGCCAAAAACATTCAGTACTTC. This sequence encodes CASSLWAGAKNIQYF. The rearrangement uses TRBV28 and TRBJ2-4; possible D gene TRBD2, 6 bases. The ends were cut back, 0 bases at V and 1 base at J, with 7 bases in the middle. This CDR3 comprises 15 residues. Germline CDR1 reads MDHEN; CDR2 reads SYDVKM.

The CDR3 sequence: CASSSWAGISPHQDTQYF. CDR3 DNA sequence: TGTGCCAGCAGCTCTTGGGCGGGGATATCGCCTCATCAGGATACGCAGTATTTT. The J gene is TRBJ2-3, the V gene TRBV5-4; possibly TRBD2 for D (6 bases). Germline CDR1 is SGHNT and CDR2 is YYREEE (reference sequence). There are 18 residues in the CDR3. Deletions cut 3 bases from V and 6 bases from J, with 26 bases between.

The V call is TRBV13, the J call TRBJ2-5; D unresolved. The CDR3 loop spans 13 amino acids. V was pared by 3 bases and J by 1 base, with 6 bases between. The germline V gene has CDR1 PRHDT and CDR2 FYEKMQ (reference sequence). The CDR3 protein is CASSFFSQETQYF. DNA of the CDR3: TGTGCCAGCAGCTTCTTCAGCCAAGAGACCCAGTACTTC.